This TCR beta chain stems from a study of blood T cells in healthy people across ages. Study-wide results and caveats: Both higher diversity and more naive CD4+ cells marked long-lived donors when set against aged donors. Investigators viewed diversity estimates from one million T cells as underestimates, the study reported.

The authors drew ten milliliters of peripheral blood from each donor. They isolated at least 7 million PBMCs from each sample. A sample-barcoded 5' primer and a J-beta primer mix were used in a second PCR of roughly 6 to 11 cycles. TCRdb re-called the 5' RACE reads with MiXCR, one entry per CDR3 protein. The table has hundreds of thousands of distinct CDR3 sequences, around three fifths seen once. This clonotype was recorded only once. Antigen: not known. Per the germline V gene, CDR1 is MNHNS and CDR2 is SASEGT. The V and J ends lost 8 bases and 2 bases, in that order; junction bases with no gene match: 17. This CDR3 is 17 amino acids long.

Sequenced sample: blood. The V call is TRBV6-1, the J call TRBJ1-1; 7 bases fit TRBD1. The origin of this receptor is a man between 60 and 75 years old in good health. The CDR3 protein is CASGSHRTGGRNTEAFF. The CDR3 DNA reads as TGTGCCAGCGGAAGCCACCGGACAGGAGGCCGAAACACTGAAGCTTTCTTT.